This TCR beta chain was found in a study of T-cell memory formation after mild COVID-19. The CDR3 runs to 16 residues. V lost 5 bases to trimming and J lost 9 bases, with 22 bases between them. Germline CDR1 SSHAT, CDR2 FNYEAQ (reference sequence). There are a few counts of this clonotype. One entry per CDR3 protein, called by TCRdb with MiXCR from the 5' RACE reads. The sample holds around 530,000 distinct CDR3 sequences, about a fifth seen once. Material for sequencing was PBMCs or a T cell subset sorted from them (not recorded which). The receptor comes from an adult woman who had mild COVID-19 (a few samples of this study predate the infection). Cell type and time point are not known. The V gene is TRBV7-7, the J gene TRBJ2-2, with D perhaps matching TRBD1 (6 bases). CDR3 loop: CASSPRGMGNSRELFF. CDR3 coding DNA: TGTGCCAGCAGCCCAAGGGGGATGGGAAACTCCCGGGAGCTGTTTTTT.